The source of this T cell receptor beta chain is a study of beta chain features in type 1 diabetes. Whole-study results and caveats: There was a possibility that cDNA sequencing over-represented cells with high TCR expression. Any HLA effect on TCRB rearrangement was left unresolved by small sub-analyses.

Points on this clone: Its specificity is not known.

Expressed TCRB transcripts were sequenced, since all the RNA that had been isolated was reverse transcribed. Here immunoSEQ multiplex PCR was the method, and the copy in TCRdb shows in-frame clones only, minus some. The sample holds around 300,000 clones, about 15% seen once. The receptor was isolated from a man younger than 45 in good health. Sequences were obtained from central memory CD4+ T cells from blood.

The CDR3 is CASSDRDRGLNEQFF. CDR3 nucleotides: TGTGCCAGCAGCGACCGGGACAGGGGCCTCAATGAGCAGTTCTTC. This rearrangement joins TRBV11-2 to TRBJ2-1; 10 nucleotides agree with TRBD1. The V and J ends lost 5 bases and 6 bases, in that order; junction bases with no gene match: 7. CDR1 SGHAT and CDR2 FQNNGV come from the germline V gene. CDR3 length: 15 residues. The complete variable domain, with remaining parts taken from reference TRBV11-2 and TRBJ2-1, reads EAGVAQSPRYKIIEKRQSVAFWCNPISGHATLYWYQQILGQGPKLLIQFQNNGVVDDSQLPKDRFSAERLKGVDSTLKIQPAKLEDSAVYLCASSDRDRGLNEQFFGPGTRLTVL.